Reported below is one T cell receptor beta chain. Its antigen is undetermined. This specimen belongs to a study of T cell responses to AZD1222 COVID-19 vaccine. The assay was immunoSEQ multiplex PCR, and TCRdb's table has in-frame clones only and misses some. Of roughly 140,000 clones in the sample, about 91% are singletons; the top ten hold less than 9.5%. Germline loops: CDR1 SEHNR, CDR2 FQNEAQ (reference sequence). The CDR3 length is 17 residues. V lost 3 bases and J lost 5; bases outside the gene matches: 8. Notes on the study in general: White British donors predominated, females outnumbered males, and clonal diversity was possibly underestimated. In all cases, repertoires were sampled only after the peak T cell response. Baseline seropositivity occurred in only 5 to 7 AZD1222 recipients.

This specimen consisted of peripheral blood, obtained 28 days after the second AZD1222 dose. The receptor was derived from an adult who received the AZD1222 COVID-19 vaccine. The rearrangement uses TRBV7-9 and TRBJ1-5, with 12 bases aligning to TRBD1. CDR3 in amino acids: CASSFAGTGGPHQPQHF. The CDR3 bases are TGTGCCAGCAGCTTCGCCGGGACAGGGGGCCCGCATCAGCCCCAGCATTTT.